The clone carrying this T cell receptor (beta chain) was recorded only once. The sample belongs to a study of cytomegalovirus exposure and HLA in healthy donors. Germline-derived CDR1 and CDR2 are SGDLS and YYNGEE. V shed 0 bases, J shed 2 bases, and the junction held 9 bases outside the gene matches. The CDR3 is made up of 17 amino acids. It was with 60 Vbeta and 13 Jbeta primers that the PCR ran. Method: immunoSEQ multiplex PCR; TCRdb's copy keeps in-frame clones and lacks some. The data show 45,000 to 65,000 clones, roughly 80% seen once. V usage is TRBV9 and J usage is TRBJ2-3, with TRBD1 identical over 7 bases. The sample consisted of PBMCs. The clonotype comes from a man aged 30 to 45 in good health and CMV-seronegative. The CDR3, as DNA: TGTGCCAGCAGCGTAGCCTATCGGCAGGGGGTCACAGATACGCAGTATTTT. Amino acid sequence: CASSVAYRQGVTDTQYF.